The present TCR beta chain was sequenced within a study of control samples from healthy donors and cancer patients (dated by TCRdb to the early 2020s). From the germline V gene (reference sequence), CDR1 is LGHDT and CDR2 is YNNKEL. Ends trimmed: V by 4 bases, J by 5 bases; bases unmatched to a gene: 10. Its CDR3 holds 15 amino acids, cysteine through phenylalanine. Only CDR3 DNA is held: 45 bases, read in frame from base 1. Libraries were prepared through the immunoSEQ multiplex PCR assay. What TCRdb holds here is the immuneACCESS table cut down to in-frame rearrangements. Part of the clones is not present; checked against another copy, under half of the missing clones reflect an unresolved V gene, and the others are unexplained. This sample has around 120,000 clones in its table, and about 92% of those were observed once. Approximately 1.7% of the sample is taken by the ten largest. To note about this clone: Its antigen target is currently unknown. The record has no base qualities; no much larger clone is one base away.

The sequence came from a man in his fifties or sixties with head and neck cancer. Input material: PBMCs. The rearranged chain carries TRBV3-1 (or the pseudogene TRBV3-2) and TRBJ1-2, with TRBD1 matching 7 junction bases. The CDR3 amino acid sequence is: CASSPWGKQGYGYTF. The DNA sequence reads TGTGCCAGCAGCCCATGGGGAAAACAGGGGTATGGCTACACCTTC.